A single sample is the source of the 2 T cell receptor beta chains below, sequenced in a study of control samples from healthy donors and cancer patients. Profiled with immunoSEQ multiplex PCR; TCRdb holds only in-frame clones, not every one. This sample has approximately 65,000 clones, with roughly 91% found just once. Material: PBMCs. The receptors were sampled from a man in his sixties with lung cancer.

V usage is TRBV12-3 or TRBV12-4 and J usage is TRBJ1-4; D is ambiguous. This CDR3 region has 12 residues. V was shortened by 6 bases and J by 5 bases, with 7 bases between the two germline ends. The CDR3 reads CASRLGNEKLFF. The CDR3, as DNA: TGTGCCAGCAGATTGGGCAATGAAAAACTGTTTTTT.

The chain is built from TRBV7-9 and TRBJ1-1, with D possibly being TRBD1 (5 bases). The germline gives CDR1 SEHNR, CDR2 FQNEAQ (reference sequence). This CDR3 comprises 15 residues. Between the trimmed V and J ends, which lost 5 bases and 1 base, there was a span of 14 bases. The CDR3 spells CASSPKTGGNTEAFF. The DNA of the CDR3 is TGTGCCAGCAGCCCAAAAACAGGAGGGAACACTGAAGCTTTCTTT.